This T cell receptor (beta chain) was retrieved from a study of blood T cell repertoires in COVID-19. Study as a whole: The United States, Italy and Spain supplied acute and convalescent COVID-19 samples.

The protocol was immunoSEQ multiplex PCR, while the TCRdb copy is restricted to in-frame clones and leaves out a portion. Of around 320,000 clones in the sample, about 90% were seen once. Trimming removed 2 bases from V and 5 bases from J; junction bases left unmatched: 5. The V gene's germline CDR1 is SGHTA and CDR2 FQGNSA. This CDR3 has 15 amino acids. This TCR was recovered from a woman younger than 30 with acute COVID-19. The chain couples TRBV7-2 to TRBJ2-4, with 8 positions matching TRBD2. Source material: PBMCs or T cells enriched from blood (not recorded which). The CDR3 coding sequence is TGTGCCAGCAGCTTATGGACTAGCTCCGAAAACATTCAGTACTTC. It yields the protein CASSLWTSSENIQYF.